The 23 T cell receptor beta chains below all came from one sample that was sequenced in a study of T-cell reconstitution after alpha-beta-depleted transplantation in children. This sample's TCRbeta library carried unique molecular identifier barcodes. MiXCR, applied by TCRdb to the PCR reads, yields one record per CDR3 protein. The table lists around 670,000 distinct CDR3 sequences, roughly 14% of them singletons. The sequencing here drew on PBMCs, taken before TCRalphabeta/CD19-depleted stem cell transplant. These receptors originate from a girl aged 2-10 years with congenital amegakaryocytic thrombocytopenia, due to receive a stem cell transplant.

Ten or more counts support this clonotype. This chain connects TRBV20-1 to TRBJ2-7, with D perhaps matching TRBD1 or TRBD2 (5 bases each). The CDR3 consists of 15 residues. With 0 bases removed from V and 4 bases from J, the gap between germline ends came to 16 bases. In germline, CDR1 is DFQATT, CDR2 SNEGSKA (reference sequence). Written as DNA, the CDR3 is TGCAGTGCTAGAGAAAAGCGGACACGAGGATACGAGCAGTACTTC. The encoded protein is CSAREKRTRGYEQYF.

As to this clonotype: A read error may explain this, as a much larger clone is one base away. V is TRBV20-1 and J is TRBJ2-1; D ambiguous. Germline V gene data show CDR1 as DFQATT and CDR2 as SNEGSKA (reference sequence). The CDR3 is 13 residues long. Trimming pared 1 base from V and 12 bases from J, leaving 16 bases between. The CDR3 reads CSARGDFLHVQFF. The CDR3, as DNA: TGCAGTGCTAGAGGAGATTTTCTCCATGTGCAGTTCTTC.

The chain has TRBV20-1 and TRBJ1-1; D not certain. The CDR3 has 14 residues. Germline values: CDR1 DFQATT, CDR2 SNEGSKA (reference sequence). Trimming removed 3 bases at V and 0 bases at J, with 11 bases between. CDR3 DNA sequence: TGCAGTGCTAGGGGAACCGAGCTGAACACTGAAGCTTTCTTT. This gives the protein CSARGTELNTEAFF.

The chain joins TRBV5-1 to TRBJ2-1, with D unclear. Germline V lookup: CDR1 SGHRS, CDR2 YFSETQ. This CDR3 spans 15 amino acids. V lost 0 bases, J lost 6 bases, and 13 bases lay in between. DNA of the CDR3: TGCGCCAGCAGCTTGGGTCCAGACATCATCAATGAGCAGTTCTTC. Translated, it gives CASSLGPDIINEQFF.

This clonotype was observed many times. This chain connects TRBV5-1 to TRBJ2-1; D ambiguous. The V gene's germline CDR1 is SGHRS and CDR2 YFSETQ. V lost 0 bases and J 9 bases, leaving 13 bases between the germline ends. This CDR3 is 14 amino acids long. CDR3 DNA sequence: TGCGCCAGCAGCTTGGCAACCCTGGCTCTTGAGCAGTTCTTC. Amino acids: CASSLATLALEQFF. The full variable domain, with the rest looked up from reference TRBV5-1 and TRBJ2-1, is KAGVTQTPRYLIKTRGQQVTLSCSPISGHRSVSWYQQTPGQGLQFLFEYFSETQRNKGNFPGRFSGRQFSNSRSEMNVSTLELGDSALYLCASSLATLALEQFFGPGTRLTVL.

The chain employs TRBV20-1 and TRBJ2-7, with a possible D match to TRBD1 (6 bases). This CDR3 has 14 residues. Deletions cut 3 bases from V and 4 bases from J, with 16 bases between. Germline V lookup: CDR1 DFQATT, CDR2 SNEGSKA (reference sequence). CDR3 amino acids: CSARWGTRGYEQYF. The CDR3, as DNA: TGCAGTGCTAGGTGGGGGACACGGGGTTACGAGCAGTACTTC.

This clonotype was detected ten times or more. The V gene is TRBV28, the J gene TRBJ2-4, with D perhaps matching TRBD2 (6 bases). V was clipped by 6 bases and J by 0 bases, with 15 bases between them. Germline assignment: CDR1 MDHEN and CDR2 SYDVKM. This CDR3 is built from 16 residues. The CDR3 nucleotides are TGTGCCAGCAGCTCTGATAGCGGACTAGCCAAAAACATTCAGTACTTC. Translating gives CASSSDSGLAKNIQYF. The whole variable domain, remainder taken from reference TRBV28 and TRBJ2-4, is DVKVTQSSRYLVKRTGEKVFLECVQDMDHENMFWYRQDPGLGLRLIYFSYDVKMKEKGDIPEGYSVSREKKERFSLILESASTNQTSMYLCASSSDSGLAKNIQYFGAGTRLSVL.

This chain joins TRBV15 and TRBJ2-3; a possible D gene is TRBD1 (5 bases). The V end was cut by 5 bases, the J end by 4 bases, with 13 bases between. Germline loops: CDR1 LNHNV, CDR2 YYDKDF (reference sequence). This CDR3 is 14 amino acids long. The CDR3 here is CATSARQGADTQYF. In nucleotides, the CDR3 is TGTGCCACCAGCGCCCGGCAGGGCGCAGATACGCAGTATTTT.

The chain combines TRBV12-3 or TRBV12-4 with TRBJ1-5, with a possible D match to TRBD1 (6 bases). The V gene lost 2 bases and the J gene lost 6 bases, with 14 bases spanning the gap. This CDR3 region has 15 residues. The CDR3 spells CASSLLPGARQPQHF. DNA of the CDR3: TGTGCCAGCAGTTTACTCCCGGGGGCACGTCAGCCCCAGCATTTT.

There are a few counts of this clonotype. The V and J genes are TRBV5-1 and TRBJ1-1; the D gene is possibly TRBD1 (5 bases). The CDR3 length is 15 residues. Trimming took 1 base from V and 1 from J, leaving 11 bases between them. From germline, CDR1 is SGHRS and CDR2 YFSETQ. CDR3 residues: CASSLSGHTNTEAFF. As DNA, the CDR3 is TGCGCCAGCAGCTTGTCAGGACATACGAACACTGAAGCTTTCTTT.

CDR3 nucleotides: TGTGCCAGCAGCCTGTCCGGGACAGTCTATGGCTACACCTTC. The encoded protein is CASSLSGTVYGYTF. The chain employs TRBV14 and TRBJ1-2; 7 bases agree with TRBD1. V was clipped by 4 bases and J by 4 bases; unmatched bases: 6. The CDR3 length is 14 residues. Per the germline V gene, CDR1 is SGHDN and CDR2 is FVKESK.

This clonotype has a count of ten or more. The chain uses TRBV20-1 and TRBJ1-3, with D perhaps matching TRBD1 (5 bases). This CDR3 has 13 amino acids. Trimming cost V 3 bases and J 8 bases, with 14 bases left between them. The germline CDR1 and CDR2 sequences are DFQATT and SNEGSKA (reference sequence). CDR3 in amino acids: CSASDPWGDTIYF. CDR3 in DNA: TGCAGTGCTAGCGACCCATGGGGGGACACCATATATTTT.

To note about this clonotype: This clone may be a read error of a much larger clone one base away. V gene TRBV20-1 combines with J gene TRBJ2-1, with 10 bases aligning to TRBD2. With V trimmed by 0 bases and J by 9 bases, 14 bases remained unmatched. Germline V gene data show CDR1 as DFQATT and CDR2 as SNEGSKA (reference sequence). The CDR3 has 17 amino acids. CDR3 nucleotide sequence: TGCAGTGCTAGAGATAAGGCTAGCGGGAGCAGTTGGGGTGAGCAGTTCTTC. It encodes CSARDKASGSSWGEQFF.

This clonotype came up a few times. This rearrangement joins TRBV7-9 to TRBJ2-1; D is ambiguous. There are 12 residues in the CDR3. CDR1 is SEHNR and CDR2 is FQNEAQ in the germline V gene (reference sequence). V gave up 6 bases and J gave up 8 bases, with 11 bases separating them. CDR3 nucleotide sequence: TGTGCCAGCAGACCAACCAGTCATGAGCAGTTCTTC. As protein: CASRPTSHEQFF. The full variable domain, rest sourced from reference TRBV7-9 and TRBJ2-1, is DTGVSQNPRHKITKRGQNVTFRCDPISEHNRLYWYRQTLGQGPEFLTYFQNEAQLEKSRLLSDRFSAERPKGSFSTLEIQRTEQGDSAMYLCASRPTSHEQFFGPGTRLTVL.

A word on this clonotype: It may be a read error: a sequence one base away is much more abundant. V usage is TRBV5-1 and J usage is TRBJ2-2, with D perhaps TRBD2 (7 bases). The CDR3 length is 15 residues. CDR1 and CDR2 (germline): SGHRS, YFSETQ. CDR3 residues: CASSGGGTITGELLF. The CDR3 DNA sequence: TGCGCCAGCAGCGGGGGCGGGACTATAACCGGGGAGCTGCTTTTT.

The CDR3 protein is CASSDLGDNEQFF. CDR3 bases: TGCGCAAGTAGCGACCTGGGCGACAATGAGCAGTTCTTC. This chain joins TRBV5-1 and TRBJ2-1; weak D call: TRBD2 (5 bases). Germline CDR1 is SGHRS and CDR2 is YFSETQ. The CDR3 covers 13 residues.

The chain couples TRBV20-1 to TRBJ1-4; possible D gene TRBD1, 5 bases. V lost 4 bases, J lost 0 bases, and 9 bases lay in between. The CDR3 spans 14 residues. The germline V gene encodes CDR1 DFQATT and CDR2 SNEGSKA (reference sequence). In DNA form, the CDR3 reads TGCAGTGCTACCAGGGCCCCAACTAATGAAAAACTGTTTTTT. Its protein is CSATRAPTNEKLFF.

This clonotype was counted at least ten times. The rearrangement links TRBV20-1 to TRBJ2-3, with 9 bases fitting TRBD1. The J segment lost 0 bases and the V segment lost 3 bases, leaving 1 base of the junction unmatched. The CDR3 spans 14 residues. Germline V gene lookup returns CDR1 DFQATT and CDR2 SNEGSKA (reference sequence). The CDR3 spells CSASGTGSTDTQYF. CDR3 nucleotides: TGCAGTGCTAGCGGGACAGGGAGCACAGATACGCAGTATTTT.

This clonotype was seen at least ten times. The gene calls are TRBV10-2 and TRBJ2-3; 9 bases fit TRBD1. V was clipped by 5 bases and J by 11 bases; unmatched bases: 5. This CDR3 has 12 residues. CDR1 is WSHSY, CDR2 SAAADI, per germline. The CDR3 bases are TGCGCCAGCAGTAGACCGGGACAGGGGCAGTATTTT. Its protein is CASSRPGQGQYF.

The chain uses TRBV20-1 and TRBJ2-5; 11 nucleotides align to TRBD2. CDR3 size: 16 residues. Germline loops: CDR1 DFQATT, CDR2 SNEGSKA (reference sequence). The V gene end was trimmed by 6 bases and the J gene end by 2 bases; junction bases not matched to a gene: 11. This CDR3 reads CSASSPGLAVQETQYF. CDR3 DNA: TGCAGTGCCTCAAGTCCGGGACTAGCGGTACAAGAGACCCAGTACTTC.

V and J are TRBV7-8 and TRBJ2-1; D is unresolved. The CDR3 spans 16 residues. Trimming removed 0 bases from V and 1 base from J, with 10 bases in between. Germline-derived CDR1 and CDR2 are SGHVS and FQNEAQ. CDR3 protein: CASSLARLVSYNEQFF. The CDR3 coding sequence is TGTGCCAGCAGCTTAGCCCGATTGGTGTCCTACAATGAGCAGTTCTTC.

This sequence joins TRBV20-1 and TRBJ2-7, with TRBD2 matching 7 bases. Germline V lookup: CDR1 DFQATT, CDR2 SNEGSKA (reference sequence). This CDR3 region has 15 residues. V dropped 3 bases and J dropped 3; count of bases not matched to a gene: 11. CDR3 sequence: CSASGAGATLYEQYF. The CDR3 nucleotides read TGCAGTGCTAGTGGGGCGGGAGCGACTCTCTACGAGCAGTACTTC.

The rearrangement uses TRBV7-2 and TRBJ2-5; D not resolved. The CDR3 is 12 residues long. Looked up from germline, CDR1 is SGHTA and CDR2 is FQGNSA. The V gene lost 3 bases and the J gene lost 9 bases, with 11 bases spanning the gap. CDR3 in DNA: TGTGCCAGCAGCTTGGAGTGGGTGTCCCAGTACTTC. Residues: CASSLEWVSQYF.